The clone carrying this T cell receptor (beta chain) came up a few times. This record comes from a study of blood T cells in healthy people across ages. A J-beta primer mix and a sample-barcoded 5' primer were used in a second PCR of about 7 to 12 cycles. One entry per CDR3 protein results from TCRdb running MiXCR on the 5' RACE reads. The table shows 850,000 to 1,000,000 distinct CDR3 sequences, with roughly 51% occurring only once. Trimming left V 3 bases short and J 7 bases short, with 12 bases between. This CDR3 spans 13 amino acids. Germline values: CDR1 MGHRA, CDR2 YSYEKL. The receptor was derived from a woman aged 60-70 years in good health. The sequencing input was blood. The rearrangement uses TRBV4-1 and TRBJ1-2; D is ambiguous. The chain's CDR3 is CASSQNSVRGYTF. In DNA form, the CDR3 reads TGCGCCAGCAGCCAGAACAGCGTCCGTGGCTACACCTTC.